The 27 T cell receptor beta chains presented below share a single source sample, sequenced in a study of early T cells in non-severe SARS-CoV-2 infection. A single record per CDR3 protein comes from TCRdb applying MiXCR to the 5' RACE reads. The table lists about 110,000 distinct CDR3 sequences, over 10% of them singletons. Sequencing was performed on whole blood, taken at baseline. Receptors were obtained from an adult who was a healthcare worker with PCR-confirmed SARS-CoV-2 infection or an uninfected control (not recorded which).

The CDR3 is CASSLDSRYGYTF. CDR3 DNA: TGTGCCAGCAGTTTAGACAGCCGATATGGCTACACCTTC. This sequence joins TRBV27 and TRBJ1-2, with a possible D match to TRBD1 (5 bases). This CDR3 has 13 amino acids. Germline V gene sequence: CDR1 MNHEY, CDR2 SMNVEV (reference sequence). V lost 2 bases to trimming and J lost 5 bases, with 9 bases between them.

The chain couples TRBV29-1 to TRBJ2-7; 7 positions agree with TRBD2. The CDR3 length is 13 residues. The germline gives CDR1 SQVTM, CDR2 ANQGSEA. Germline trimming cut 3 bases from V and 2 bases from J; bases unmatched to any gene: 4. CDR3 sequence: CSVEGGSPYEQYF. The CDR3 DNA is TGCAGCGTTGAGGGCGGGAGCCCCTACGAGCAGTACTTC.

This clonotype was detected many times. The chain links TRBV6-1 to TRBJ2-7; TRBD2 aligns across 7 bases. This CDR3 has 15 residues. Trimming cost V 3 bases and J 7 bases; bases outside gene matches: 12. From germline, CDR1 is MNHNS and CDR2 SASEGT. CDR3 sequence reads: CASSEPGRASGEQYF. For the CDR3, the DNA is TGTGCCAGCAGTGAGCCGGGGAGGGCCTCTGGTGAGCAGTACTTC.

This clonotype was seen more than once but under ten times. V usage is TRBV28 and J usage is TRBJ2-1, with TRBD2 matching 10 bases. The germline CDR1 and CDR2 sequences are MDHEN and SYDVKM. The CDR3 covers 15 residues. V was clipped by 6 bases and J by 7 bases; unmatched bases: 9. CDR3 protein: CASRWGLAGVNEQFF. The DNA for the CDR3 is TGTGCCAGCAGATGGGGGCTAGCGGGGGTGAATGAGCAGTTCTTC.

V gene TRBV6-2 or TRBV6-3 combines with J gene TRBJ2-1; no firm D call. Germline lookup yields CDR1 MNHEY and CDR2 SVGEGT. The CDR3 is 11 amino acids. The V and J ends lost 6 bases and 6 bases respectively, with 6 bases between them. In nucleotides, the CDR3 is TGTGCCAGCAGCCCCTTCAATGAGCAGTTCTTC. Translation gives CASSPFNEQFF.

This clonotype was observed a handful of times. The rearrangement uses TRBV10-3 and TRBJ2-5, with TRBD2 matching over 7 bases. With V trimmed by 5 bases and J by 3 bases, 3 bases remained unmatched. The CDR3 is 13 amino acids. Germline V gene data show CDR1 as ENHRY and CDR2 as SYGVKD. The CDR3: CAISSSGEETQYF. Here the CDR3 DNA reads TGTGCCATCAGTTCCAGCGGGGAAGAGACCCAGTACTTC.

The V and J genes are TRBV6-5 and TRBJ2-7; the match to TRBD1 covers 8 bases. With V trimmed by 6 bases and J by 5 bases, 6 bases remained unmatched. Germline V gene lookup returns CDR1 MNHEY and CDR2 SVGAGI. The CDR3 has 13 residues. As DNA, the CDR3 is TGTGCCAGCAGAAGGACAGGGAGCAACGAGCAGTACTTC. Its translation is CASRRTGSNEQYF.

This clonotype has only a few counts. The chain has TRBV29-1 and TRBJ1-1; possible D gene TRBD1, 6 bases. Germline V gene data show CDR1 as SQVTM and CDR2 as ANQGSEA. The CDR3 runs to 11 residues. V lost 6 bases, J lost 8 bases, and 13 bases lay in between. The CDR3 coding sequence is TGCAGCGTAAGTACAGGGCGAGAAGCTTTCTTT. Amino acid sequence: CSVSTGREAFF.

This clonotype was detected only a few times. The V call is TRBV2, the J call TRBJ2-1; a possible D gene is TRBD1 (6 bases). The V gene's germline CDR1 is SNHLY and CDR2 FYNNEI. With 4 bases removed from V and 7 bases from J, the gap between germline ends came to 11 bases. This CDR3 has 13 residues. CDR3 amino acids: CASSATGINEQFF. The CDR3 DNA follows: TGTGCCAGCAGTGCCACAGGGATAAATGAGCAGTTCTTC.

The chain combines TRBV15 with TRBJ2-1; tentative D call: TRBD2 (5 bases). Germline V gene data show CDR1 as LNHNV and CDR2 as YYDKDF (reference sequence). The CDR3 covers 16 residues. Trimming removed 0 bases at V and 6 bases at J, with 15 bases between. The CDR3 coding sequence is TGTGCCACCAGCAGAGAAAGGACTTCACGGGCCAATGAGCAGTTCTTC. Translated, it gives CATSRERTSRANEQFF.

The table lists this clonotype with a count of one. The chain couples TRBV4-1 to TRBJ2-2; D uncertain. This CDR3 spans 16 amino acids. V was trimmed by 1 base and J by 1 base, leaving 10 bases between them. CDR1 is MGHRA, CDR2 YSYEKL, per germline. The CDR3 DNA follows: TGCGCCAGCAGCCAAGGACTGCATCTGAACACCGGGGAGCTGTTTTTT. Amino acid sequence: CASSQGLHLNTGELFF.

The V gene is TRBV6-5, the J gene TRBJ2-7, with a tentative D call TRBD1 (6 bases). Per the germline V gene, CDR1 is MNHEY and CDR2 is SVGAGI. V shed 7 bases and J shed 0 bases, with 10 bases lying between them. CDR3 length equals 13 residues. Here the CDR3 DNA reads TGTGCCAGCAACACAGGGTCCTCCTACGAGCAGTACTTC. It is translated as CASNTGSSYEQYF.

The chain recombines TRBV9 with TRBJ1-4, with D hard to call. V was cut by 3 bases and J by 8 bases, with 14 bases left in between. Germline assignment: CDR1 SGDLS and CDR2 YYNGEE. The CDR3 has 14 amino acids. Here the CDR3 reads CASSAAGQWEKLFF. CDR3 bases: TGTGCCAGCAGCGCCGCTGGGCAATGGGAAAAACTGTTTTTT. Full variable domain (remainder filled in from reference TRBV9 and TRBJ1-4): DSGVTQTPKHLITATGQRVTLRCSPRSGDLSVYWYQQSLDQGLQFLIQYYNGEERAKGNILERFSAQQFPDLHSELNLSSLELGDSALYFCASSAAGQWEKLFFGSGTQLSVL.

This chain uses TRBV7-2 with TRBJ2-7; the D is unclear. Germline V gene data show CDR1 as SGHTA and CDR2 as FQGNSA. V lost 2 bases to trimming and J lost 0 bases, with 11 bases between them. The CDR3 has 15 residues. CDR3 residues: CASSLRTDSSYEQYF. As DNA, the CDR3 is TGTGCCAGCAGCTTAAGGACGGATAGCTCCTACGAGCAGTACTTC.

This clonotype was recorded a few times. The rearrangement uses TRBV28 and TRBJ2-7; D is undetermined. There are 11 residues in the CDR3. V dropped 3 bases and J dropped 5 bases, with 5 bases sitting between them. Germline V gene data show CDR1 as MDHEN and CDR2 as SYDVKM. The CDR3 sequence: CASSLVNEQYF. The CDR3 bases are TGTGCCAGCAGTTTGGTTAACGAGCAGTACTTC.

This clonotype was found a few times. The J gene is TRBJ1-1, the V gene TRBV27; no firm D call. This CDR3 region has 12 residues. V was clipped by 5 bases and J by 11 bases, with 15 bases between them. Germline lookup yields CDR1 MNHEY and CDR2 SMNVEV (reference sequence). CDR3 loop: CASSLRNYEAFF. Written as DNA, the CDR3 is TGTGCCAGCAGTCTTAGGAACTACGAGGCTTTCTTT.

The chain uses TRBV29-1 and TRBJ1-2; 9 bases align to TRBD1. V trimming: 4 bases; J trimming: 3 bases; junction bases outside the gene matches: 0. Germline V gives CDR1 SQVTM, CDR2 ANQGSEA. The CDR3 has 12 residues. CDR3 nucleotide sequence: TGCAGCGTTGGACAGGGGGACTATGGCTACACCTTC. It codes for CSVGQGDYGYTF.

This clonotype was seen more than once but under ten times. The V call is TRBV7-3, the J call TRBJ2-3; D gene uncertain. This CDR3 has 17 amino acids. The germline V and J ends were trimmed by 1 base and 6 bases, with 20 bases remaining between them. Germline CDR1 is SGHTA and CDR2 is FQGTGA. CDR3 sequence reads: CASSLRLGGLFGDTQYF. CDR3 sequence (DNA): TGTGCCAGCAGCTTAAGGCTTGGCGGCTTGTTTGGGGATACGCAGTATTTT.

This clonotype has ten or more counts. The V call is TRBV5-1, the J call TRBJ2-2, with 7 positions matching TRBD1. The junction had 15 bases not matched to a gene; V was cut back by 9 bases and J by 1 base. Germline CDR1 reads SGHRS; CDR2 reads YFSETQ. The length of the CDR3 is 17 residues. Written as DNA, the CDR3 is TGCGCCATCCTTGCTGAGACGGGACAGAGGAACACCGGGGAGCTGTTTTTT. It codes for CAILAETGQRNTGELFF.

This clonotype was counted only a few times. The rearrangement joins TRBV2 to TRBJ1-1; perhaps TRBD1 as D (5 bases). This CDR3 is built from 13 residues. V lost 3 bases and J 8 bases, leaving 13 bases between the germline ends. From germline, CDR1 is SNHLY and CDR2 FYNNEI. CDR3 sequence: CASSDGAAQEAFF. The CDR3 DNA reads as TGTGCCAGCAGTGACGGGGCGGCGCAAGAAGCTTTCTTT.

This clonotype was seen at least ten times. The J gene is TRBJ2-2, the V gene TRBV24-1, with 8 nucleotides matching TRBD1. V lost 0 bases to trimming and J lost 2 bases; unmatched junction nucleotides: 1. The CDR3 sequence is 16 residues long. From germline, CDR1 is KGHDR and CDR2 SFDVKD. The CDR3 DNA sequence: TGTGCCACCAGTGATTTGGGACAGGGTAACACCGGGGAGCTGTTTTTT. This codes for CATSDLGQGNTGELFF.

This clonotype was picked up many times. The rearrangement uses TRBV7-3 and TRBJ2-7; D ambiguous. V was shortened by 6 bases and J by 0 bases, with 6 bases between the two germline ends. The CDR3 is made up of 12 amino acids. Per germline, CDR1 SGHTA and CDR2 FQGTGA. For the CDR3, the DNA is TGTGCCAGCAGAGGAGACTCCTACGAGCAGTACTTC. Translation gives CASRGDSYEQYF.

This clonotype was observed a handful of times. V usage is TRBV4-2 and J usage is TRBJ2-2; tentatively, D is TRBD1 or TRBD2 (5 bases each). V was trimmed by 4 bases and J by 8 bases, leaving 14 bases between them. This CDR3 is built from 14 residues. Germline CDR1 and CDR2: LGHNA and YNFKEQ. The CDR3 sequence: CASSLPGRPGELFF. CDR3 bases: TGTGCCAGCAGCCTACCGGGACGTCCAGGGGAGCTGTTTTTT.

This clonotype was detected ten times or more. The rearrangement uses TRBV10-2 and TRBJ1-1; D uncertain. The CDR3 spans 11 residues. Germline V gene sequence: CDR1 WSHSY, CDR2 SAAADI. With 6 bases removed from V and 1 base from J, the gap between germline ends came to 3 bases. CDR3 region: CASRENTEAFF. The CDR3, as DNA: TGCGCCAGCAGGGAGAACACTGAAGCTTTCTTT.

The V gene is TRBV9, the J gene TRBJ2-5; D gene ambiguous. Germline V gene data show CDR1 as SGDLS and CDR2 as YYNGEE. CDR3 length: 14 amino acids. V gave up 0 bases and J gave up 4 bases, with 10 bases separating them. In nucleotides, the CDR3 is TGTGCCAGCAGCGTAGGCGTAGGCCGAGAGACCCAGTACTTC. Encoded protein: CASSVGVGRETQYF.

This clonotype was counted ten times or more. The CDR3 spells CSVTSGNDIQYF. Here the CDR3 DNA reads TGCAGCGTTACTAGCGGGAATGACATTCAGTACTTC. V is TRBV29-1 and J is TRBJ2-4; TRBD2 aligns across 10 bases. J gave up 8 bases and V 5 bases, and 3 bases lay outside the gene matches. Per the germline V gene, CDR1 is SQVTM and CDR2 is ANQGSEA. The length of the CDR3 is 12 residues.

This clonotype was seen repeatedly, ten times or more. This chain joins TRBV2 and TRBJ2-1; D remains unclear. The length of the CDR3 is 13 residues. Germline lookup yields CDR1 SNHLY and CDR2 FYNNEI. V was cut by 2 bases and J by 7 bases, with 9 bases left in between. The CDR3 nucleotides read TGTGCCAGCAGTGAATCATATCGTAATGAGCAGTTCTTC. Translated, it gives CASSESYRNEQFF.